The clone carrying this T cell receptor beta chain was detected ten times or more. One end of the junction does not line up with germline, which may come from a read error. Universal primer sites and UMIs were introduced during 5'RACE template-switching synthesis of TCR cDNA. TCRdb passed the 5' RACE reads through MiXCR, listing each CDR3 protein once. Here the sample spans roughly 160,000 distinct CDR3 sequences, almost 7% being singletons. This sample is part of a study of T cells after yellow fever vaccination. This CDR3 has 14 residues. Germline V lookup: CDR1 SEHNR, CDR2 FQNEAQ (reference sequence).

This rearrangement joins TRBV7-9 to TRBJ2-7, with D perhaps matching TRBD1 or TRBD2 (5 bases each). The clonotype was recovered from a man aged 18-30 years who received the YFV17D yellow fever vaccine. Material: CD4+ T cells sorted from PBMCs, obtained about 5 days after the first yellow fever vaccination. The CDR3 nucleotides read TGTGCCAGCAGCGTAGCCGGGACCCATTACGAGCAGTACTTC. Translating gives CASSVAGTHYEQYF.